One sample yielded the 27 T cell receptor beta chains listed below, sequenced in a study of blood T cell repertoires in COVID-19. Method: immunoSEQ multiplex PCR; TCRdb's copy keeps in-frame clones and lacks some. The sample lists around 250,000 clones, around 88% occurring once. Sequencing was carried out using peripheral blood. The receptors here all came from an elderly man with acute or convalescent COVID-19.

The chain combines TRBV6-5 with TRBJ1-1; D uncertain. Trimming cost V 8 bases and J 0 bases, with 4 bases left between them. Looked up from germline, CDR1 is MNHEY and CDR2 is SVGAGI. This CDR3 has 11 residues. The CDR3 here is CASQMNTEAFF. The CDR3 nucleotides are TGTGCCAGCCAGATGAACACTGAAGCTTTCTTT.

The chain uses TRBV2 and TRBJ2-5; perhaps TRBD2 as D (6 bases). The CDR3 runs 13 residues. Trimming shortened V by 7 bases and J by 2 bases, and 11 bases separated the two germline ends. Germline CDR1 SNHLY, CDR2 FYNNEI. CDR3 amino acids: CASTLARQETQYF. The CDR3 DNA reads as TGTGCCAGCACTCTAGCGAGACAAGAGACCCAGTACTTC. The variable domain in full, completed from reference TRBV2 and TRBJ2-5, reads EPEVTQTPSHQVTQMGQEVILRCVPISNHLYFYWYRQILGQKVEFLVSFYNNEISEKSEIFDDQFSVERPDGSNFTLKIRSTKLEDSAMYFCASTLARQETQYFGPGTRLLVL.

The chain couples TRBV10-1 to TRBJ2-3, with 7 bases that match TRBD2. This CDR3 comprises 15 residues. J gave up 1 base and V 6 bases, and 7 bases lay outside the gene matches. Looked up from germline, CDR1 is WNHNN and CDR2 is SYGVQD (reference sequence). The CDR3 loop reads CASSPRELGTDTQYF. Written as DNA, the CDR3 is TGCGCCAGCAGCCCGCGGGAGTTGGGCACAGATACGCAGTATTTT.

The CDR3, as DNA: TGTGCCAGCATTGAACGGGGGAATGGCGGTTTTCAGCCCCAGCATTTT. This encodes CASIERGNGGFQPQHF. The chain has TRBV28 and TRBJ1-5, with D possibly matching TRBD1 (5 bases). Germline V gene data show CDR1 as MDHEN and CDR2 as SYDVKM. The CDR3 sequence is 16 residues long. V was cut by 7 bases and J by 6 bases, with 22 bases left in between.

In regard to this clone: The junction differs from germline at one of its ends, possibly a read error. The CDR3 reads CASSAGTSGRAIF. In DNA, the CDR3 is TGTGCCAGCAGCGCCGGGACTAGCGGGAGGGCGATCTTC. The gene calls are TRBV7-9 and TRBJ2-1, with 16 nucleotides matching TRBD2. Germline assignment: CDR1 SEHNR and CDR2 FQNEAQ (reference sequence). The CDR3 sequence is 13 residues long.

The chain combines TRBV28 with TRBJ1-3; no clear D. Trimming removed 5 bases at V and 0 bases at J, with 14 bases between. Germline V CDR1 and CDR2: MDHEN, SYDVKM. CDR3 length: 16 residues. This chain's CDR3 is CASSLARTDSGNTIYF. CDR3 DNA: TGTGCCAGCAGTCTAGCCAGGACCGACTCTGGAAACACCATATATTTT.

The chain recombines TRBV7-2 with TRBJ2-1, with a tentative D call TRBD2 (6 bases). The V gene's germline CDR1 is SGHTA and CDR2 FQGNSA. The CDR3 extends over 14 amino acids. Trimming removed 4 bases at V and 3 bases at J, with 10 bases between. The CDR3 region is CASSSPGGYNEQFF. For the CDR3, the DNA is TGTGCCAGCAGCTCCCCCGGGGGCTACAATGAGCAGTTCTTC.

The chain couples TRBV27 to TRBJ1-2; possible D gene TRBD1, 6 bases. Germline V gives CDR1 MNHEY, CDR2 SMNVEV (reference sequence). The length of the CDR3 is 15 residues. V was trimmed by 2 bases and J by 2 bases, leaving 12 bases between them. The CDR3: CASSLKGTKNYGYTF. The CDR3 region has the DNA TGTGCCAGCAGTTTAAAGGGGACAAAAAACTATGGCTACACCTTC.

The V call is TRBV5-5, the J call TRBJ2-4; D is perhaps TRBD1 (6 bases). The V end lost 0 bases, the J end lost 0 bases, and 16 bases lay between the germline ends. The CDR3 totals 18 residues. In germline, CDR1 is SGHKS, CDR2 YYEKEE (reference sequence). CDR3 nucleotide sequence: TGTGCCAGCAGCTTGGGATTATTCAGGGGAAAAGCCAAAAACATTCAGTACTTC. Translated, it gives CASSLGLFRGKAKNIQYF.

This chain uses TRBV18 with TRBJ1-5; no clear D gene. CDR1 and CDR2 from the germline V gene are KGHSH and LQKENI. Trimming shortened V by 2 bases and J by 7 bases, and 9 bases separated the two germline ends. The CDR3 length is 13 residues. CDR3 amino acids: CASSPSEFQPQHF. For the CDR3, the DNA is TGTGCCAGCTCACCATCCGAGTTCCAGCCCCAGCATTTT.

CDR3 DNA: TGTGCCAGCAGCCCCCAGGGGGCGTTAAGGAAAGGCACTGAAGCTTTCTTT. As protein: CASSPQGALRKGTEAFF. The chain uses TRBV28 and TRBJ1-1, with 8 bases aligning to TRBD1. Per the germline V gene, CDR1 is MDHEN and CDR2 is SYDVKM. Germline trimming cut 6 bases from V and 4 bases from J; bases unmatched to any gene: 16. The CDR3 has 17 amino acids.

This chain connects TRBV28 to TRBJ2-2, with D possibly being TRBD1 (6 bases). Germline V gene data show CDR1 as MDHEN and CDR2 as SYDVKM. This CDR3 region has 15 residues. With 4 bases removed from V and 9 bases from J, the gap between germline ends came to 18 bases. CDR3 residues: CASSSTGTPPRELFF. The CDR3 coding sequence is TGTGCCAGCAGTTCGACCGGGACACCTCCGAGGGAGCTGTTTTTT. The full variable domain, completed using reference TRBV28 and TRBJ2-2, is DVKVTQSSRYLVKRTGEKVFLECVQDMDHENMFWYRQDPGLGLRLIYFSYDVKMKEKGDIPEGYSVSREKKERFSLILESASTNQTSMYLCASSSTGTPPRELFFGEGSRLTVL.

The rearrangement links TRBV18 to TRBJ2-5; the match to TRBD2 covers 11 bases. The V gene's germline CDR1 is KGHSH and CDR2 LQKENI. The CDR3 extends over 14 amino acids. Unmatched junction bases numbered 1, after V lost 3 bases and J lost 4 bases. CDR3 sequence (DNA): TGTGCCAGCTCACCGCTAGCGGGAGGAGAGACCCAGTACTTC. This encodes CASSPLAGGETQYF.

The chain joins TRBV5-1 to TRBJ2-2, with D tentatively TRBD2 (7 bases). CDR3 size: 16 residues. CDR1 and CDR2 (germline): SGHRS, YFSETQ. Trimming took 8 bases from V and 0 from J, leaving 17 bases between them. CDR3 DNA sequence: TGCGCCAGTTTACACGGGGGGACATCGAACACCGGGGAGCTGTTTTTT. Protein sequence: CASLHGGTSNTGELFF.

The rearrangement uses TRBV2 and TRBJ2-3; D uncertain. Germline CDR1 reads SNHLY; CDR2 reads FYNNEI. This CDR3 has 15 residues. V was clipped by 5 bases and J by 3 bases, with 15 bases between them. CDR3 bases: TGTGCCAGCAGTTCGATTAGTTATCAAACAGATACGCAGTATTTT. This translates into CASSSISYQTDTQYF.

Comments on this clone: The junction does not match germline at one end; this may be a read error. This sequence joins TRBV27 and TRBJ2-7, with a possible D match to TRBD1 (7 bases). CDR1 is MNHEY and CDR2 is SMNVEV in the germline V gene (reference sequence). This CDR3 is built from 12 residues. As DNA, the CDR3 is TGTGCCAGCAGACCCCAGGGGGGAGAGACCAGATTC. Protein: CASRPQGGETRF.

This clone has just one count. The chain couples TRBV27 to TRBJ1-1, with 7 bases aligning to TRBD1. Germline CDR1 and CDR2: MNHEY and SMNVEV (reference sequence). Germline trimming cut 3 bases from V and 7 bases from J; bases unmatched to any gene: 11. The CDR3 loop spans 15 amino acids. CDR3 amino acids: CASSFLKQGRVEAFF. CDR3 nucleotide sequence: TGTGCCAGCAGTTTCCTCAAACAGGGGCGGGTTGAAGCTTTCTTT.

Notes on this clone: Sequence at one end of the junction differs from germline and may be a read error. The gene calls are TRBV4-1 and TRBJ1-5; possible D gene TRBD1, 5 bases. The CDR3 is 16 residues long. Germline lookup yields CDR1 MGHRA and CDR2 YSYEKL. Here the CDR3 reads CASSQDIGGSKQPQHF. In DNA form, the CDR3 reads TGCGCCAGCAGCCAAGACATCGGGGGTAGCAAGCAGCCCCAGCATTTT.

The genes are TRBV11-2 and TRBJ2-6; the D gene is possibly TRBD1 (5 bases). CDR3 size: 15 residues. Germline assignment: CDR1 SGHAT and CDR2 FQNNGV. Between the trimmed V and J ends, which lost 4 bases and 2 bases, there was a span of 9 bases. CDR3 amino acids: CASSSTGAGANVLTF. DNA of the CDR3: TGTGCCAGCAGCTCCACAGGAGCTGGGGCCAACGTCCTGACTTTC.

The chain couples TRBV30 to TRBJ1-1, with D tentatively TRBD1 (6 bases). CDR1 is GTSNPN and CDR2 is SVGIG in the germline V gene (reference sequence). This CDR3 has 14 amino acids. V lost 1 base, J lost 5 bases, and 14 bases lay in between. The CDR3 region has the DNA TGTGCCTGGAGTGAGGGGATACAGGGAACTGAAGCTTTCTTT. This sequence encodes CAWSEGIQGTEAFF.

The V gene is TRBV10-3, the J gene TRBJ2-6; D possibly corresponds to TRBD2 (6 bases). V was shortened by 2 bases and J by 2 bases, with 10 bases between the two germline ends. Germline V lookup: CDR1 ENHRY, CDR2 SYGVKD. The CDR3 covers 16 residues. CDR3 loop: CAISEVRGAGANVLTF. The CDR3 region has the DNA TGTGCCATCAGTGAGGTGCGGGGTGCTGGGGCCAACGTCCTGACTTTC.

The chain links TRBV11-2 to TRBJ1-1; tentative D call: TRBD1 (6 bases). CDR3 length: 14 residues. V dropped 2 bases and J dropped 6 bases, with 13 bases sitting between them. Germline CDR1 reads SGHAT; CDR2 reads FQNNGV. The CDR3 loop is CASSLMGAKPEAFF. DNA of the CDR3: TGTGCCAGCAGCTTAATGGGGGCGAAGCCTGAAGCTTTCTTT.

CDR3: CASSPGTGVNSPLHF. The CDR3 nucleotides are TGTGCCAGCTCACCAGGGACAGGGGTTAATTCACCCCTCCACTTT. The chain has TRBV18 and TRBJ1-6; 10 bases are shared with TRBD1. This CDR3 is built from 15 residues. The junction had 1 base not matched to a gene; V was cut back by 2 bases and J by 6 bases. Germline V gene sequence: CDR1 KGHSH, CDR2 LQKENI.

The genes are TRBV5-4 and TRBJ1-6, with 7 nucleotides matching TRBD1. The CDR3 covers 15 residues. V lost 1 base, J lost 6 bases, and 4 bases stayed unmatched. Germline V gene data show CDR1 as SGHNT and CDR2 as YYREEE (reference sequence). The chain's CDR3 is CASSLRQGANSPLHF. CDR3 nucleotide sequence: TGTGCCAGCAGCTTGAGACAGGGAGCTAATTCACCCCTCCACTTT.

This clone was picked up a small number of times. The CDR3, as DNA: TGTGCCAGCAGCCCCGCAGGGTCTGAAGCTTTCTTT. Its protein is CASSPAGSEAFF. This chain connects TRBV9 to TRBJ1-1; a possible D gene is TRBD1 (5 bases). Trimming shortened V by 4 bases and J by 6 bases, and 10 bases separated the two germline ends. Germline V lookup: CDR1 SGDLS, CDR2 YYNGEE. CDR3 size: 12 residues.

V usage is TRBV6-1 and J usage is TRBJ1-2; a weak D match, TRBD1 (6 bases). The CDR3 contains 15 residues. V dropped 3 bases and J dropped 7 bases, with 18 bases sitting between them. Germline V lookup: CDR1 MNHNS, CDR2 SASEGT. The CDR3 DNA follows: TGTGCCAGCAGTGAGGGAACAGGGCTAAGGATTGGCTACACCTTC. Translated, it gives CASSEGTGLRIGYTF.

The V call is TRBV28, the J call TRBJ1-1, with D unresolved. V lost 5 bases to trimming and J lost 0 bases, with 16 bases between them. Germline CDR1 is MDHEN and CDR2 is SYDVKM. CDR3 length: 16 residues. The CDR3 is CASSAGGGALNTEAFF. CDR3 in DNA: TGTGCCAGCAGTGCTGGCGGAGGTGCGTTGAACACTGAAGCTTTCTTT.